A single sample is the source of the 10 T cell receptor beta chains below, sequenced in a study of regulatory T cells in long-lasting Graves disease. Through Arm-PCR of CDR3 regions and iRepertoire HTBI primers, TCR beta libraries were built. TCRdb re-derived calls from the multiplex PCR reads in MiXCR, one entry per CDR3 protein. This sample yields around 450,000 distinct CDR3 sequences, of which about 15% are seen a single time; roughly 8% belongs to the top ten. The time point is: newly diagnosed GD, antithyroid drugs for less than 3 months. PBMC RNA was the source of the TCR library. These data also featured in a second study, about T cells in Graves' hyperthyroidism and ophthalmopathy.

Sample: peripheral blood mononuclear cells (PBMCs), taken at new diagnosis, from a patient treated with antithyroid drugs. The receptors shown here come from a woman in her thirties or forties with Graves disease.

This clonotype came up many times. In DNA, the CDR3 is TGTGCCAGCAGCTCACTACTACTAGCGGGAGGGGTTGAGCAGTACTTC. As protein: CASSSLLLAGGVEQYF. V usage is TRBV7-9 and J usage is TRBJ2-7; the match to TRBD2 covers 13 bases. V shed 4 bases and J 7 bases; nucleotides not matched to a gene: 10. CDR1 is SEHNR, CDR2 FQNEAQ, per germline (reference sequence). The CDR3 has 16 amino acids.

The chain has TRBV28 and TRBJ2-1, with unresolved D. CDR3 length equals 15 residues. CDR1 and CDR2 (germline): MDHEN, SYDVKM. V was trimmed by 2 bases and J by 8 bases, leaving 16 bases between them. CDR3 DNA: TGTGCCAGCAGTTTACTGGCAGAGGTATGGGATGAGCAGTTCTTC. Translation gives CASSLLAEVWDEQFF. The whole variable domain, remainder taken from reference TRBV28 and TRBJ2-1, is DVKVTQSSRYLVKRTGEKVFLECVQDMDHENMFWYRQDPGLGLRLIYFSYDVKMKEKGDIPEGYSVSREKKERFSLILESASTNQTSMYLCASSLLAEVWDEQFFGPGTRLTVL.

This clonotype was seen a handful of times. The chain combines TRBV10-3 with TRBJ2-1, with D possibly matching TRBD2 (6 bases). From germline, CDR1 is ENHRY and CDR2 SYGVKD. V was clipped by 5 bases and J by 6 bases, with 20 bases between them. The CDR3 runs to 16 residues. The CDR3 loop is CAISSPGRWAGNEQFF. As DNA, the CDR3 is TGTGCCATCAGTTCCCCCGGGAGATGGGCCGGCAATGAGCAGTTCTTC.

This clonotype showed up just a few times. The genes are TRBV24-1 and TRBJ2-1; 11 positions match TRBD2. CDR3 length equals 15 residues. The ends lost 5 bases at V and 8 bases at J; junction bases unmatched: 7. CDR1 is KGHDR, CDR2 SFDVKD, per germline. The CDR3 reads CATSALAGGLYEQFF. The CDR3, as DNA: TGTGCCACCAGTGCGTTAGCGGGAGGGCTTTATGAGCAGTTCTTC.

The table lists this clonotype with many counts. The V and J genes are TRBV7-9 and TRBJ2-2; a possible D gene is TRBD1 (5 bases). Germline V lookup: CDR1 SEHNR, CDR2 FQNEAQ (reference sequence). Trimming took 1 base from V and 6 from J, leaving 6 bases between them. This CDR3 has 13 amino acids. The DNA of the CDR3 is TGTGCCAGCAGCTTAGAAGGGGCCGGGGAGCTGTTTTTT. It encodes CASSLEGAGELFF.

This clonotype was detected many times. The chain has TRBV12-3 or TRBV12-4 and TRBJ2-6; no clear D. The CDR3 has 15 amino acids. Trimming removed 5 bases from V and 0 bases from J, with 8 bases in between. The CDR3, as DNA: TGTGCCAGCAGTCCCGGATACTCTGGGGCCAACGTCCTGACTTTC. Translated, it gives CASSPGYSGANVLTF.

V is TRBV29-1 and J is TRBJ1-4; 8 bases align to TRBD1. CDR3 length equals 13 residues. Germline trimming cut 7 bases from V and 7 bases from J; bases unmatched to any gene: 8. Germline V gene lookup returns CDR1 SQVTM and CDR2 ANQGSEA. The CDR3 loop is CSAMDRVAEKLFF. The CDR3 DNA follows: TGCAGCGCCATGGACAGGGTAGCTGAAAAACTGTTTTTT.

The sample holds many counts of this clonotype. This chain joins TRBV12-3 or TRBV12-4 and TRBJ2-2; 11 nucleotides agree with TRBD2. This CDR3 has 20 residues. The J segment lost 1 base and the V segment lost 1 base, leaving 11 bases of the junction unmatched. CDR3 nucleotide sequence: TGTGCCAGCAGTTTAGTCCAGGGACTAGCGGAGAAGGGGAACACCGGGGAGCTGTTTTTT. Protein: CASSLVQGLAEKGNTGELFF.

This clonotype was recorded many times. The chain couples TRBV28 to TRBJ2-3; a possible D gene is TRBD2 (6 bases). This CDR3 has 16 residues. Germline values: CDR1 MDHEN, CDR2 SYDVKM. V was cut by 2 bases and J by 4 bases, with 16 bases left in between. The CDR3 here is CASSLISGAGADTQYF. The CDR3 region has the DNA TGTGCCAGCAGTTTAATTTCGGGAGCGGGTGCAGATACGCAGTATTTT.

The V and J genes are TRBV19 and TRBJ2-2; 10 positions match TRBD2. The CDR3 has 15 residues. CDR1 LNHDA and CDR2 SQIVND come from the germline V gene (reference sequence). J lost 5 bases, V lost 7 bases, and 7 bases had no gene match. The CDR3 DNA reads TGTGCCAGTAAAGGAGCGGGAGGGCCGACCGGGGAGCTGTTTTTT. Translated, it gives CASKGAGGPTGELFF. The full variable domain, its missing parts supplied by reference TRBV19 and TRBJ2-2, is DGGITQSPKYLFRKEGQNVTLSCEQNLNHDAMYWYRQDPGQGLRLIYYSQIVNDFQKGDIAEGYSVSREKKESFPLTVTSAQKNPTAFYLCASKGAGGPTGELFFGEGSRLTVL.